Ten or more counts support the clone carrying this TCR beta chain. Its antigen is undetermined. Investigators prepared the TCR beta libraries by applying iRepertoire HTBI primers and Arm-PCR of CDR3 regions. Using its own MiXCR run on the multiplex PCR reads, TCRdb lists one record per CDR3 protein. The data contain about 450,000 distinct CDR3 sequences, around 15% of them seen just once; the ten biggest clones take up around 10%. Stated time point: newly diagnosed GD, antithyroid drugs for less than 3 months. Extracted RNA from PBMCs served as the source of the TCR library. The data stem from a study of regulatory T cells in long-lasting Graves disease. Findings and limits, study-wide: Repertoires from persistent disease leaned toward TRBV28, TRBJ1-2 and TRBJ2-5. Less diverse TCR repertoires were seen in persistent Graves' patients than in newly diagnosed ones.

CDR1 MDHEN and CDR2 SYDVKM come from the germline V gene. The CDR3 has 15 amino acids. Deletions cut 2 bases from V and 0 bases from J, with 11 bases between. The same data also went into a second study, on T cells in Graves' hyperthyroidism and ophthalmopathy.

The receptor comes from a woman aged 25-40 years with Graves disease. The input for sequencing was peripheral blood mononuclear cells (PBMCs), taken at new diagnosis, from a patient treated with antithyroid drugs. The rearrangement links TRBV28 to TRBJ2-7; D may be TRBD2 (5 bases). CDR3 residues: CASSLPRRGSYEQYF. The CDR3 DNA is TGTGCCAGCAGTTTACCCCGACGGGGCTCCTACGAGCAGTACTTC.